What follows are 9 T cell receptor beta chains derived from one specimen sequenced in a study of blood T cells in healthy people across ages. The authors ran a second PCR of roughly 6 to 12 cycles using a sample-barcoded 5' primer and a J-beta primer mix. TCRdb reprocessed the 5' RACE reads via MiXCR and lists one record per CDR3 protein. The sample lists over 600,000 distinct CDR3 sequences, around 20% occurring once. Sequencing was performed on blood. The receptors here all came from a man between 65 and 85 years old in good health.

The chain uses TRBV11-3 and TRBJ2-5; TRBD2 agrees at 8 bases. The DNA matches TRBJ2-1 better at its end, which makes the J call doubtful. Per the germline V gene, CDR1 is SGHNT and CDR2 is YENEEA. The CDR3 is made up of 17 amino acids. Here the CDR3 DNA reads TGTGCCAGCAGCTTATACGACGGGAGGGGGGGTACGAATGAGCAGTTCTTC. Amino acid sequence: CASSLYDGRGGTNEQFF.

This clonotype appeared a few times. This chain links TRBV12-3 or TRBV12-4 with TRBJ2-3, with 7 nucleotides matching TRBD2. The CDR3 length is 15 residues. The junction had 5 bases not matched to a gene; V was cut back by 1 base and J by 4 bases. CDR3 region: CASSLGGRESDTQYF. CDR3 in DNA: TGTGCCAGCAGTTTAGGAGGGAGGGAGTCAGATACGCAGTATTTT.

The table lists this clonotype with a few counts. V and J are TRBV9 and TRBJ2-5, with D maybe TRBD2 (6 bases). V was shortened by 3 bases and J by 2 bases, with 11 bases between the two germline ends. CDR1 is SGDLS, CDR2 YYNGEE, per germline. The CDR3 contains 14 residues. The CDR3 bases are TGTGCCAGCAGCGGCACTAGCTTTCAAGAGACCCAGTACTTC. As protein: CASSGTSFQETQYF.

In its sample, this clonotype was seen many times. The V and J genes are TRBV20-1 and TRBJ2-2; 11 nucleotides line up with TRBD2. The CDR3 sequence is 15 residues long. Germline lookup yields CDR1 DFQATT and CDR2 SNEGSKA (reference sequence). Unmatched junction bases numbered 1, after V lost 0 bases and J lost 4 bases. CDR3 coding DNA: TGCAGTGCTAGAGATAGCGGGAGGGCCACCGGGGAGCTGTTTTTT. Protein product: CSARDSGRATGELFF.

The V call is TRBV24-1, the J call TRBJ2-1; D uncertain. The CDR3 length is 13 residues. The V gene lost 4 bases and the J gene lost 2 bases, with 5 bases spanning the gap. Germline loops: CDR1 KGHDR, CDR2 SFDVKD. This chain's CDR3 is CATSESPYNEQFF. The DNA of the CDR3 is TGTGCCACCAGTGAAAGTCCCTACAATGAGCAGTTCTTC.

This clonotype has at least ten counts. The gene calls are TRBV4-3 and TRBJ2-5; D remains ambiguous. Germline V lookup: CDR1 LGHNA, CDR2 YSLEER. V was clipped by 1 base and J by 3 bases, with 6 bases between them. The CDR3 spans 13 residues. DNA for the CDR3: TGCGCCAGCAGCCAAGTGTTAAAAGAGACCCAGTACTTC. The encoded protein is CASSQVLKETQYF.

This clonotype has just a few counts. The chain has TRBV20-1 and TRBJ2-7; 8 bases match TRBD1. The V gene's germline CDR1 is DFQATT and CDR2 SNEGSKA (reference sequence). V was pared by 5 bases and J by 5 bases, with 8 bases of the junction left unmatched. The CDR3 sequence is 13 residues long. The CDR3: CSAPRQGTHEQYF. CDR3 coding DNA: TGCAGTGCTCCCCGACAGGGGACCCACGAGCAGTACTTC.

At least ten counts were recorded for this clonotype. CDR3 coding DNA: TGCAGTGTCCGGGACGGGACGGACTCCTACGAGCAGTACTTC. Residues: CSVRDGTDSYEQYF. This rearrangement joins TRBV20-1 to TRBJ2-7, with D perhaps matching TRBD1 or TRBD2 (5 bases each). V was cut by 7 bases and J by 0 bases, with 16 bases left in between. Germline V gives CDR1 DFQATT, CDR2 SNEGSKA (reference sequence). The CDR3 consists of 14 residues.

The sample holds many counts of this clonotype. The CDR3 DNA follows: TGTGCCAGCAGTTTACTAGCGGGAGCGACAGATACGCAGTATTTT. This sequence encodes CASSLLAGATDTQYF. The chain joins TRBV7-3 to TRBJ2-3, with 11 bases matching TRBD2. Germline V lookup: CDR1 SGHTA, CDR2 FQGTGA. This CDR3 has 15 residues. The junction had 5 bases not matched to a gene; V was cut back by 6 bases and J by 3 bases. Filled out from reference TRBV7-3 and TRBJ2-3, the complete variable domain reads GAGVSQTPSNKVTEKGKYVELRCDPISGHTALYWYRQSLGQGPEFLIYFQGTGAADDSGLPNDRFFAVRPEGSVSTLKIQRTERGDSAVYLCASSLLAGATDTQYFGPGTRLTVL.